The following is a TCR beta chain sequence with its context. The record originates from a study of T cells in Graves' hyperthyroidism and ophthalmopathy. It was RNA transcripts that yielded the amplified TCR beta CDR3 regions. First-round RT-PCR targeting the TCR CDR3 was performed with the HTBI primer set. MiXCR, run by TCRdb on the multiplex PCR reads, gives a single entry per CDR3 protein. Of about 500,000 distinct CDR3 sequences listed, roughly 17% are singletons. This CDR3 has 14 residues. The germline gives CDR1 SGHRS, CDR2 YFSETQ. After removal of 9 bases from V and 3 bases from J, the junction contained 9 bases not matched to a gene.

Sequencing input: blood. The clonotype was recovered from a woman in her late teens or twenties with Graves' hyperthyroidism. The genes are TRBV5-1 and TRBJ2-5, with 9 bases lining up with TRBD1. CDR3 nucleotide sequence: TGCGCCACTCGGACAGGGGATTACAAAGAGACCCAGTACTTC. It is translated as CATRTGDYKETQYF.